The 32 T cell receptor beta chains below all came from one sample that was sequenced in a study of brain T cells in children with intractable seizures. Produced via immunoSEQ multiplex PCR; TCRdb's table is partial and in-frame only. The sample records around 38,000 clones, roughly 90% being singletons. This specimen was peripheral blood, taken at surgery. These receptors all come from a girl aged 2-10 years with tuberous sclerosis and intractable seizures.

The chain carries TRBV27 and TRBJ2-7, with 9 bases lining up with TRBD1. Trimming took 5 bases from V and 3 from J; bases not matched to a gene: 2. Germline CDR1 MNHEY, CDR2 SMNVEV (reference sequence). There are 13 residues in the CDR3. Written as DNA, the CDR3 is TGTGCCAGCAGTCAGGGACAGGGCTACGAGCAGTACGTC. It specifies CASSQGQGYEQYV.

This chain connects TRBV30 to TRBJ2-7; the match to TRBD2 covers 8 bases. After removal of 0 bases from V and 2 bases from J, the junction contained 3 bases not matched to a gene. The germline gives CDR1 GTSNPN, CDR2 SVGIG (reference sequence). The CDR3 runs to 14 residues. DNA for the CDR3: TGTGCCTGGAGTGTATTCGGGGGGGCCTACGAGCAGTACTTC. It yields the protein CAWSVFGGAYEQYF.

This clone was seen a few times. This chain uses TRBV19 with TRBJ1-2; D may be TRBD1 (6 bases). There are 13 residues in the CDR3. Germline CDR1 LNHDA, CDR2 SQIVND (reference sequence). Trimming shortened V by 5 bases and J by 8 bases, and 15 bases separated the two germline ends. In nucleotides, the CDR3 is TGTGCCAGTAGTGACCGGGACATCAGGGGCTACACCTTC. Translated, it gives CASSDRDIRGYTF.

The rearrangement joins TRBV5-1 to TRBJ2-3; D possibly corresponds to TRBD1 (5 bases). V shed 0 bases and J shed 6 bases, with 17 bases lying between them. The CDR3 is 16 amino acids. Germline loops: CDR1 SGHRS, CDR2 YFSETQ. The CDR3 spells CASSLVRRRVGDTQYF. The CDR3 DNA is TGCGCCAGCAGCTTGGTTAGGCGCAGGGTCGGGGATACGCAGTATTTT.

The chain employs TRBV4-1 and TRBJ2-1; D unclear. CDR1 and CDR2 from the germline V gene are MGHRA and YSYEKL. V lost 0 bases to trimming and J lost 0 bases, with 9 bases between them. This CDR3 comprises 16 residues. CDR3 region: CASSQDPASSYNEQFF. The CDR3 DNA sequence: TGCGCCAGCAGCCAAGATCCTGCAAGCTCCTACAATGAGCAGTTCTTC.

CDR3 DNA sequence: TGTGCCAGCAGTCGGGTAGGAACTAATGAAAAACTGTTTTTT. Its translation: CASSRVGTNEKLFF. This chain joins TRBV3-1 (or the pseudogene TRBV3-2) and TRBJ1-4; D is ambiguous. CDR3 length: 14 residues. Between the trimmed V and J ends, which lost 6 bases and 1 base, there was a span of 9 bases. Germline CDR1 is LGHDT and CDR2 is YNNKEL (reference sequence).

The chain uses TRBV30 and TRBJ2-5; D is ambiguous. The CDR3 covers 14 residues. Germline values: CDR1 GTSNPN, CDR2 SVGIG (reference sequence). Trimming removed 1 base at V and 6 bases at J, with 15 bases between. CDR3 sequence: CAWSGSSETQTQYF. The DNA for the CDR3 is TGTGCCTGGAGTGGGTCGAGCGAGACCCAGACCCAGTACTTC.

This sequence joins TRBV12-3 or TRBV12-4 and TRBJ2-1; no firm D call. The CDR3 extends over 13 amino acids. V was trimmed by 1 base and J by 10 bases, leaving 11 bases between them. As DNA, the CDR3 is TGTGCCAGCAGTTTAGTGTTACGAACGGAGCAGTTCTTC. Its protein product is CASSLVLRTEQFF.

The rearrangement joins TRBV4-1 to TRBJ2-5; possible D gene TRBD2, 6 bases. The length of the CDR3 is 16 residues. The V end was cut by 0 bases, the J end by 2 bases, with 13 bases between. Germline assignment: CDR1 MGHRA and CDR2 YSYEKL. The CDR3 coding sequence is TGCGCCAGCAGCCAAGATTTGGGGCGGGGTCAAGAGACCCAGTACTTC. Translated, it gives CASSQDLGRGQETQYF.

The rearrangement uses TRBV10-2 and TRBJ1-2; D gene uncertain. Germline V gives CDR1 WSHSY, CDR2 SAAADI. The CDR3 sequence is 14 residues long. The ends were cut back, 8 bases at V and 4 bases at J, with 17 bases in the middle. CDR3 residues: CASGIPTRSYGYTF. CDR3 nucleotide sequence: TGCGCCAGCGGAATCCCAACTAGAAGCTATGGCTACACCTTC.

This chain uses TRBV27 with TRBJ1-5, with D maybe TRBD1 (5 bases). Looked up from germline, CDR1 is MNHEY and CDR2 is SMNVEV (reference sequence). V gave up 5 bases and J gave up 6 bases, with 11 bases separating them. This CDR3 spans 13 amino acids. Here the CDR3 DNA reads TGTGCCAGCAGTGGCGTGGGGGTTCAGCCCCAGCATTTT. It codes for CASSGVGVQPQHF.

The V call is TRBV7-2, the J call TRBJ1-4, with a tentative D call TRBD1 (5 bases). The CDR3 extends over 15 amino acids. V lost 2 bases and J lost 2, with 9 bases in between. CDR1 and CDR2 (germline): SGHTA, FQGNSA. For the CDR3, the DNA is TGTGCCAGCAGCTTATCTGGGGCTACTAATGAAAAACTGTTTTTT. This sequence encodes CASSLSGATNEKLFF.

A word on this clone: The identical CDR3 is also encoded by other nucleotide sequences in the sample. The V gene is TRBV29-1, the J gene TRBJ1-2, with D uncertain. V was pared by 4 bases and J by 8 bases, with 2 bases between. This CDR3 has 8 residues. The germline CDR1 and CDR2 sequences are SQVTM and ANQGSEA. The CDR3 DNA is TGCAGCGTTGGCGGCTACACCTTC. Translation gives CSVGGYTF.

This chain links TRBV19 with TRBJ2-6; 8 positions agree with TRBD2. The trim removed 2 bases at V and 9 bases at J, leaving 12 bases unmatched. This CDR3 contains 17 residues. Germline V gene sequence: CDR1 LNHDA, CDR2 SQIVND (reference sequence). The CDR3 sequence is CASSISGVGTRVNVLTF. The CDR3 DNA is TGTGCCAGTAGTATAAGTGGCGTGGGGACTAGGGTCAACGTCCTGACTTTC.

This clone was seen only once. The chain combines TRBV9 with TRBJ2-7; TRBD2 might be the D (6 bases). CDR3 length equals 15 residues. V was cut by 4 bases and J by 7 bases, with 21 bases left in between. Germline loops: CDR1 SGDLS, CDR2 YYNGEE. CDR3 region: CASSPGVSPPEEQYF. The CDR3, as DNA: TGTGCCAGCAGCCCGGGGGTTTCCCCTCCCGAAGAGCAGTACTTC.

The genes are TRBV10-2 and TRBJ2-7; D possibly corresponds to TRBD1 (6 bases). The CDR3 is 13 amino acids. Per the germline V gene, CDR1 is WSHSY and CDR2 is SAAADI. Between the trimmed V and J ends, which lost 3 bases and 4 bases, there was a span of 10 bases. The CDR3 is CASSDGQGYEQYV. CDR3 sequence (DNA): TGCGCCAGCAGTGATGGCCAGGGGTACGAGCAGTACGTC.

This clone was seen once. V is TRBV6-5 and J is TRBJ1-3, with a weak D call TRBD1 (6 bases). Germline CDR1 reads MNHEY; CDR2 reads SVGAGI. Trimming took 5 bases from V and 3 from J, leaving 14 bases between them. This CDR3 region has 15 residues. As DNA, the CDR3 is TGTGCCAGCAGTAACCAGGGGAAAGGTGGAAACACCATATATTTT. Amino acids: CASSNQGKGGNTIYF.

This clone appeared once. The chain links TRBV7-6 to TRBJ1-6, with D possibly being TRBD1 (5 bases). The CDR3 covers 15 residues. Germline CDR1 is SGHVS and CDR2 is FNYEAQ. V lost 5 bases to trimming and J lost 5 bases, with 13 bases between them. CDR3 in amino acids: CASSPGTADNSPLHF. In DNA, the CDR3 is TGTGCCAGCAGCCCCGGGACCGCCGATAATTCACCCCTCCACTTT.

The chain joins TRBV11-2 to TRBJ1-1, with D unresolved. CDR1 is SGHAT, CDR2 FQNNGV, per germline. The V and J ends lost 0 bases and 2 bases respectively, with 16 bases between them. The CDR3 consists of 17 residues. The CDR3 DNA sequence: TGTGCCAGCAGCTTAGAGCCGCGGTGGGTTTTAAACACTGAAGCTTTCTTT. This translates into CASSLEPRWVLNTEAFF.

The rearrangement links TRBV7-9 to TRBJ2-3, with D perhaps being TRBD1 or TRBD2 (5 bases each). The CDR3 runs to 13 residues. V gave up 6 bases and J gave up 7 bases, with 14 bases separating them. CDR1 SEHNR and CDR2 FQNEAQ come from the germline V gene (reference sequence). Here the CDR3 reads CASRPGTLYTQYF. The CDR3 coding sequence is TGTGCCAGCAGGCCTGGGACGCTTTATACGCAGTATTTT. Full variable domain (outside the CDR3, taken from reference TRBV7-9 and TRBJ2-3): DTGVSQNPRHKITKRGQNVTFRCDPISEHNRLYWYRQTLGQGPEFLTYFQNEAQLEKSRLLSDRFSAERPKGSFSTLEIQRTEQGDSAMYLCASRPGTLYTQYFGPGTRLTVL.

This clone is a singleton in its sample. The V gene is TRBV7-3, the J gene TRBJ2-3, with 12 bases that match TRBD1. V shed 5 bases and J 0 bases; nucleotides not matched to a gene: 3. CDR3 length equals 16 residues. Germline V gene lookup returns CDR1 SGHTA and CDR2 FQGTGA. The CDR3 coding sequence is TGTGCCAGCAGCATAGGGACAGGGGGCAGCACAGATACGCAGTATTTT. Its protein is CASSIGTGGSTDTQYF.

The chain carries TRBV9 and TRBJ2-7; TRBD1 matches 7 bases. The CDR3 has 12 residues. The J segment lost 5 bases and the V segment lost 3 bases, leaving 2 bases of the junction unmatched. The V gene's germline CDR1 is SGDLS and CDR2 YYNGEE. The CDR3, as DNA: TGTGCCAGCAGCGACAGGGGCAACGAGCAGTACTTC. It is translated as CASSDRGNEQYF.

By share of the sample, this clone is large. This chain links TRBV3-1 (or the pseudogene TRBV3-2) with TRBJ2-2, with 13 bases identical to TRBD2. The trim removed 11 bases at V and 1 base at J, leaving 7 bases unmatched. Per germline, CDR1 LGHDT and CDR2 YNNKEL (reference sequence). The CDR3 loop spans 16 amino acids. CDR3: CAAGLAGARNTGELFF. The CDR3 DNA reads TGTGCCGCCGGACTAGCGGGGGCCCGGAACACCGGGGAGCTGTTTTTT.

V is TRBV29-1 and J is TRBJ1-1; D is unresolved. Germline CDR1 SQVTM, CDR2 ANQGSEA. The V end was cut by 7 bases, the J end by 6 bases, with 18 bases between. The CDR3 runs 13 residues. CDR3 sequence: CSGEDWASAEAFF. CDR3 in DNA: TGCAGCGGGGAGGACTGGGCGAGCGCTGAAGCTTTCTTT.

CDR3 sequence reads: CASSFRGTSGNTIYF. CDR3 bases: TGTGCCAGCAGCTTCAGGGGAACCTCTGGAAACACCATATATTTT. V is TRBV11-1 and J is TRBJ1-3; D perhaps matches TRBD1 (6 bases). This CDR3 is 15 amino acids long. Germline values: CDR1 SGHAT, CDR2 FQDESV (reference sequence). The ends were cut back, 3 bases at V and 0 bases at J, with 9 bases in the middle.

The CDR3 loop reads CASSFYGGSSYNEQFF. CDR3 nucleotide sequence: TGTGCCAGCAGCTTCTATGGGGGAAGCTCCTACAATGAGCAGTTCTTC. V and J are TRBV7-3 and TRBJ2-1; D could derive from TRBD1 or TRBD2 (5 bases each). The CDR3 has 16 amino acids. Germline CDR1 and CDR2: SGHTA and FQGTGA. V shed 3 bases and J shed 0 bases, with 12 bases lying between them.

This chain links TRBV11-2 with TRBJ2-5; 10 nucleotides align to TRBD2. CDR1 and CDR2 (germline): SGHAT, FQNNGV. The ends lost 5 bases at V and 11 bases at J; junction bases unmatched: 20. The CDR3 contains 17 residues. CDR3 nucleotide sequence: TGTGCCAGCAGCCCGGGGACTAGCGTCAGAAATCAGAGACCTCAGTACTTC. It translates to CASSPGTSVRNQRPQYF.

J is TRBJ1-5 and V is TRBV5-5, with TRBD1 matching over 9 bases. The CDR3 extends over 20 amino acids. CDR1 is SGHKS, CDR2 YYEKEE, per germline (reference sequence). The V and J ends lost 0 bases and 0 bases, in that order; junction bases with no gene match: 13. CDR3 DNA: TGTGCCAGCAGCTTGGTAGTGCTCGGGACAGGGCCTTATAGCAATCAGCCCCAGCATTTT. Translation: CASSLVVLGTGPYSNQPQHF.

J is TRBJ2-3 and V is TRBV5-4; 7 nucleotides line up with TRBD1. The CDR3 consists of 14 residues. The V gene's germline CDR1 is SGHNT and CDR2 YYREEE (reference sequence). Trimming at V came to 2 bases and at J to 4 bases, leaving 4 bases not matched to a gene. The CDR3 region is CASSLQGLPDTQYF. The CDR3 DNA sequence: TGTGCCAGCAGCTTACAGGGGTTGCCAGATACGCAGTATTTT. Combining the CDR3 with reference TRBV5-4 and TRBJ2-3 gives the whole variable domain ETGVTQSPTHLIKTRGQQVTLRCSSQSGHNTVSWYQQALGQGPQFIFQYYREEENGRGNFPPRFSGLQFPNYSSELNVNALELDDSALYLCASSLQGLPDTQYFGPGTRLTVL.

This chain joins TRBV19 and TRBJ2-2, with D perhaps TRBD1 or TRBD2 (7 bases each). CDR1 and CDR2 from the germline V gene are LNHDA and SQIVND (reference sequence). V was cut by 6 bases and J by 4 bases, with 9 bases left in between. CDR3 length equals 13 residues. The CDR3 DNA is TGTGCCAGTAGCAGGGGGGGCACCGGGGAGCTGTTTTTT. It specifies CASSRGGTGELFF.

The chain has TRBV9 and TRBJ1-1, with TRBD1 as a possible D gene (6 bases). CDR1 and CDR2 (germline): SGDLS, YYNGEE. The CDR3 loop spans 15 amino acids. The germline V and J ends were trimmed by 3 bases and 4 bases, with 16 bases remaining between them. The CDR3 bases are TGTGCCAGCAGCGAGGCCCCTCCGGACAGCACTGAAGCTTTCTTT. Translation: CASSEAPPDSTEAFF.

The rearrangement uses TRBV6-5 and TRBJ2-2; no clear D gene. V lost 4 bases and J lost 8, with 8 bases in between. From germline, CDR1 is MNHEY and CDR2 SVGAGI. This CDR3 contains 12 residues. CDR3 residues: CASSSFRGELFF. For the CDR3, the DNA is TGTGCCAGCAGTTCTTTTCGGGGGGAGCTGTTTTTT.